The 29 T cell receptor beta chains presented below share a single source sample, sequenced in a study of CD8+ T cells in alopecia areata. Sequencing templates came from extracted RNA that was reverse transcribed into cDNA. Generated by immunoSEQ multiplex PCR, the TCRdb table keeps only in-frame clones and is missing some. The data hold 37,000 or so clones, with under 65% observed a single time. Researchers sorted CD4+ cells into CD25+CD127- cells for five or six patients. The sample comprised CD4+ Tregs sorted from blood. The receptor set was obtained from a human donor with alopecia areata.

This clone showed up just a few times. The rearrangement joins TRBV18 to TRBJ2-3; D remains unclear. The CDR3 contains 14 residues. V gave up 1 base and J gave up 2 bases, with 7 bases separating them. Germline V gives CDR1 KGHSH, CDR2 LQKENI. CDR3 in amino acids: CASSPRVTTDTQYF. The CDR3 nucleotides are TGTGCCAGCTCACCACGGGTGACCACAGATACGCAGTATTTT. Combining the CDR3 with reference TRBV18 and TRBJ2-3 gives the whole variable domain NAGVMQNPRHLVRRRGQEARLRCSPMKGHSHVYWYRQLPEEGLKFMVYLQKENIIDESGMPKERFSAEFPKEGPSILRIQQVVRGDSAAYFCASSPRVTTDTQYFGPGTRLTVL.

The chain recombines TRBV29-1 with TRBJ2-1; 8 bases fit TRBD1. CDR1 and CDR2 from the germline V gene are SQVTM and ANQGSEA. CDR3 length equals 18 residues. With V trimmed by 5 bases and J by 0 bases, 15 bases remained unmatched. CDR3 in amino acids: CSVFRPGQVLSSYNEQFF. The CDR3 region has the DNA TGCAGCGTTTTCCGACCGGGACAGGTCTTAAGCTCCTACAATGAGCAGTTCTTC.

The V gene is TRBV5-1, the J gene TRBJ1-1; 7 bases fit TRBD1. The CDR3 sequence is 16 residues long. Germline CDR1 SGHRS, CDR2 YFSETQ. With 2 bases clipped from V and 0 bases from J, the junction kept 7 bases outside the gene matches. CDR3 protein: CASSLGRGALNTEAFF. Here the CDR3 DNA reads TGCGCCAGCAGCTTAGGCAGGGGGGCCTTGAACACTGAAGCTTTCTTT.

The gene calls are TRBV6-6 and TRBJ2-1; possibly TRBD1 or TRBD2 for D (5 bases each). The CDR3 loop spans 13 amino acids. CDR1 and CDR2 from the germline V gene are MNHNY and SVGAGI (reference sequence). V was shortened by 0 bases and J by 9 bases, with 9 bases between the two germline ends. The CDR3 nucleotides read TGTGCCAGCAGTTACTCGGGGGATTTTGAGCAGTTCTTC. This codes for CASSYSGDFEQFF.

The chain uses TRBV29-1 and TRBJ1-1; weak D call: TRBD1 (6 bases). Germline values: CDR1 SQVTM, CDR2 ANQGSEA. Trimming took 3 bases from V and 5 from J, leaving 13 bases between them. The CDR3 has 13 residues. Written as DNA, the CDR3 is TGCAGCGTTGAGGAACAGGGCCAGACTGAAGCTTTCTTT. This codes for CSVEEQGQTEAFF.

The chain recombines TRBV27 with TRBJ2-2; D might be TRBD2 (5 bases). V lost 5 bases and J lost 7, with 14 bases in between. The CDR3 consists of 14 residues. Germline lookup yields CDR1 MNHEY and CDR2 SMNVEV (reference sequence). CDR3 region: CASSTGFRRGELFF. CDR3 in DNA: TGTGCCAGCAGTACGGGATTCCGGCGCGGGGAGCTGTTTTTT.

The chain links TRBV7-9 to TRBJ2-1, with TRBD2 identical over 9 bases. The germline V gene has CDR1 SEHNR and CDR2 FQNEAQ (reference sequence). The V gene end was trimmed by 2 bases and the J gene end by 4 bases; junction bases not matched to a gene: 9. The length of the CDR3 is 17 residues. The CDR3 coding sequence is TGTGCCAGCAGCTTACTGGCTAGCGGGACCCTATACAATGAGCAGTTCTTC. Amino acid sequence: CASSLLASGTLYNEQFF.

This clone was counted only a few times. This chain uses TRBV5-1 with TRBJ2-5; D not certain. Between the trimmed V and J ends, which lost 4 bases and 3 bases, there was a span of 4 bases. CDR1 SGHRS and CDR2 YFSETQ come from the germline V gene. The CDR3 runs to 11 residues. The chain's CDR3 is CASSVKETQYF. The CDR3 region has the DNA TGCGCCAGCAGCGTCAAAGAGACCCAGTACTTC. Based on the CDR3 plus reference TRBV5-1 and TRBJ2-5, the full variable domain is KAGVTQTPRYLIKTRGQQVTLSCSPISGHRSVSWYQQTPGQGLQFLFEYFSETQRNKGNFPGRFSGRQFSNSRSEMNVSTLELGDSALYLCASSVKETQYFGPGTRLLVL.

The genes are TRBV5-6 and TRBJ1-5, with unresolved D. The CDR3 extends over 16 amino acids. The V end lost 1 base, the J end lost 9 bases, and 20 bases lay between the germline ends. Germline lookup yields CDR1 SGHDT and CDR2 YYEEEE. The CDR3 spells CASSLRAAQAVLPQHF. The CDR3 nucleotides are TGTGCCAGCAGCTTGCGTGCGGCGCAGGCCGTGCTGCCCCAGCATTTT.

This clone is a singleton in its sample. This chain links TRBV5-1 with TRBJ1-1; D is perhaps TRBD1 (5 bases). The germline V gene has CDR1 SGHRS and CDR2 YFSETQ. V shed 0 bases and J shed 8 bases, with 11 bases lying between them. This CDR3 is 13 amino acids long. CDR3 nucleotide sequence: TGCGCCAGCAGCTTGGTAGAGCAGGGCGAAGCTTTCTTT. It translates to CASSLVEQGEAFF.

The rearrangement links TRBV7-2 to TRBJ2-5; D is unclear. CDR1 SGHTA and CDR2 FQGNSA come from the germline V gene. CDR3 length equals 12 residues. Between the trimmed V and J ends, which lost 5 bases and 4 bases, there was a span of 8 bases. As DNA, the CDR3 is TGTGCCAGCAGCCCAGATGCAGAGACCCAGTACTTC. It codes for CASSPDAETQYF.

By frequency in the sample, this clone is medium-sized. The chain uses TRBV7-3 and TRBJ2-5; 7 bases align to TRBD2. Germline V lookup: CDR1 SGHTA, CDR2 FQGTGA. The V gene end was trimmed by 5 bases and the J gene end by 9 bases; junction bases not matched to a gene: 9. The CDR3 has 13 amino acids. The CDR3 DNA reads TGTGCCAGCAGCCCCGGAGCGGGATCAGCCCAGTACTTC. Translation gives CASSPGAGSAQYF. The entire variable domain, with the rest obtained from reference TRBV7-3 and TRBJ2-5, is as follows: GAGVSQTPSNKVTEKGKYVELRCDPISGHTALYWYRQSLGQGPEFLIYFQGTGAADDSGLPNDRFFAVRPEGSVSTLKIQRTERGDSAVYLCASSPGAGSAQYFGPGTRLLVL.

The chain couples TRBV5-1 to TRBJ2-7, with a tentative D call TRBD1 (6 bases). The CDR3 contains 15 residues. The germline V gene encodes CDR1 SGHRS and CDR2 YFSETQ. Trimming pared 0 bases from V and 2 bases from J, leaving 12 bases between. CDR3 sequence (DNA): TGCGCCAGCAGCTTGGGGACAGCCAGAGCCTACGAGCAGTACTTC. Translated, it gives CASSLGTARAYEQYF.

The chain has TRBV7-2 and TRBJ1-4; D remains ambiguous. The CDR3 is 14 amino acids. The V gene lost 2 bases and the J gene lost 0 bases, with 4 bases spanning the gap. The germline CDR1 and CDR2 sequences are SGHTA and FQGNSA. CDR3 region: CASSLRATNEKLFF. CDR3 DNA sequence: TGTGCCAGCAGCTTAAGGGCAACTAATGAAAAACTGTTTTTT. Full variable domain (outside the CDR3, taken from reference TRBV7-2 and TRBJ1-4): GAGVSQSPSNKVTEKGKDVELRCDPISGHTALYWYRQSLGQGLEFLIYFQGNSAPDKSGLPSDRFSAERTGGSVSTLTIQRTQQEDSAVYLCASSLRATNEKLFFGSGTQLSVL.

This sequence joins TRBV7-2 and TRBJ2-5; no clear D gene. Germline lookup yields CDR1 SGHTA and CDR2 FQGNSA. The V gene lost 0 bases and the J gene lost 4 bases, with 0 bases spanning the gap. This CDR3 region has 11 residues. Written as DNA, the CDR3 is TGTGCCAGCAGCTTAGCAGAGACCCAGTACTTC. It codes for CASSLAETQYF.

J is TRBJ1-2 and V is TRBV4-1, with no clear D. The V and J ends lost 0 bases and 4 bases respectively, with 6 bases between them. This CDR3 has 13 amino acids. Germline V gene lookup returns CDR1 MGHRA and CDR2 YSYEKL. CDR3 coding DNA: TGCGCCAGCAGCCAAGAGGGATTCTATGGCTACACCTTC. Translating gives CASSQEGFYGYTF.

This chain connects TRBV7-2 to TRBJ1-6; no firm D call. The CDR3 extends over 14 amino acids. Germline V gene lookup returns CDR1 SGHTA and CDR2 FQGNSA. V lost 5 bases, J lost 7 bases, and 12 bases lay in between. CDR3 in amino acids: CASSPGTINSPLHF. Written as DNA, the CDR3 is TGTGCCAGCAGCCCGGGAACGATCAATTCACCCCTCCACTTT.

This clone was seen a handful of times. In the same sample, other DNA sequences code for this CDR3. The chain combines TRBV29-1 with TRBJ2-1, with 9 bases lining up with TRBD2. Germline CDR1 is SQVTM and CDR2 is ANQGSEA. J lost 4 bases, V lost 4 bases, and 23 bases had no gene match. This CDR3 is built from 20 residues. CDR3 DNA: TGCAGCGTTGCCGGAGGCCTAGCGGGATGGAGCGGGAGTCCGTACAATGAGCAGTTCTTC. It codes for CSVAGGLAGWSGSPYNEQFF.

The rearrangement uses TRBV14 and TRBJ1-2; D gene uncertain. CDR1 is SGHDN and CDR2 is FVKESK in the germline V gene. The V gene lost 6 bases and the J gene lost 4 bases, with 6 bases spanning the gap. This CDR3 is built from 11 residues. The CDR3 DNA sequence: TGTGCCAGCAGGGGAACCTATGGCTACACCTTC. Its protein product is CASRGTYGYTF.

The V and J genes are TRBV5-1 and TRBJ1-5; no clear D gene. This CDR3 has 14 amino acids. Between the trimmed V and J ends, which lost 0 bases and 2 bases, there was a span of 6 bases. The germline V gene encodes CDR1 SGHRS and CDR2 YFSETQ. CDR3 sequence (DNA): TGCGCCAGCAGCTTGGGGCCCGGCAATCAGCCCCAGCATTTT. Protein: CASSLGPGNQPQHF.

The CDR3 coding sequence is TGTGCCAGCAGTTATCCGACAGGTAGCAATCAGCCCCAGCATTTT. This sequence encodes CASSYPTGSNQPQHF. V usage is TRBV6-6 and J usage is TRBJ1-5; D might be TRBD1 (6 bases). V was pared by 3 bases and J by 0 bases, with 9 bases between. Germline V gene lookup returns CDR1 MNHNY and CDR2 SVGAGI (reference sequence). This CDR3 has 15 residues.

Judged by abundance, this clone is medium-sized (0.01 to 0.1%). The rearrangement uses TRBV4-3 and TRBJ1-5; D may be TRBD1 (5 bases). The germline V and J ends were trimmed by 0 bases and 0 bases, with 9 bases remaining between them. CDR1 and CDR2 from the germline V gene are LGHNA and YSLEER. This CDR3 has 16 residues. The chain's CDR3 is CASSQDGAGSNQPQHF. CDR3 DNA: TGCGCCAGCAGCCAAGATGGGGCAGGTAGCAATCAGCCCCAGCATTTT.

The gene calls are TRBV6-6 and TRBJ1-1; D uncertain. The CDR3 has 13 amino acids. Deletions cut 2 bases from V and 5 bases from J, with 9 bases between. Germline V gives CDR1 MNHNY, CDR2 SVGAGI (reference sequence). The CDR3 spells CASSYLERTEAFF. CDR3 coding DNA: TGTGCCAGCAGTTACCTCGAGAGGACTGAAGCTTTCTTT.

The V gene is TRBV18, the J gene TRBJ1-3; D remains unclear. Trimming removed 1 base at V and 2 bases at J, with 18 bases between. The CDR3 runs to 18 residues. The germline V gene encodes CDR1 KGHSH and CDR2 LQKENI. Here the CDR3 DNA reads TGTGCCAGCTCACCACGACCGGGTCTCGGATCCCCTGGAAACACCATATATTTT. It codes for CASSPRPGLGSPGNTIYF.

This clone was seen a few times. The chain combines TRBV2 with TRBJ1-5; possible D gene TRBD1, 6 bases. Per germline, CDR1 SNHLY and CDR2 FYNNEI. Trimming shortened V by 2 bases and J by 8 bases, and 16 bases separated the two germline ends. The CDR3 is 15 residues long. CDR3 nucleotides: TGTGCCAGCAGTGAATTGTTTGGGGGGCGCGAGCCCCAGCATTTT. This codes for CASSELFGGREPQHF.

The CDR3 is CASSLEDKGNYGYTF. For the CDR3, the DNA is TGCGCCAGCAGCTTGGAGGACAAGGGCAACTATGGCTACACCTTC. The chain carries TRBV5-1 and TRBJ1-2; D perhaps matches TRBD1 (5 bases). V lost 0 bases and J 2 bases, leaving 11 bases between the germline ends. Looked up from germline, CDR1 is SGHRS and CDR2 is YFSETQ. The CDR3 has 15 residues.

This clone came up a few times. This chain links TRBV5-1 with TRBJ2-7, with D possibly being TRBD2 (6 bases). Trimming left V 2 bases short and J 5 bases short, with 14 bases between. The CDR3 has 14 residues. CDR1 and CDR2 from the germline V gene are SGHRS and YFSETQ. This CDR3 reads CASSFGREVNEQYF. CDR3 sequence (DNA): TGCGCCAGCAGCTTCGGAAGGGAGGTCAACGAGCAGTACTTC.

This chain joins TRBV5-4 and TRBJ2-2, with 10 bases identical to TRBD1. The CDR3 is 16 residues long. From germline, CDR1 is SGHNT and CDR2 YYREEE (reference sequence). The trim removed 4 bases at V and 7 bases at J, leaving 10 bases unmatched. CDR3 loop: CASSRYRDRGGGELFF. In nucleotides, the CDR3 is TGTGCCAGCAGCCGATACCGGGACAGGGGAGGCGGGGAGCTGTTTTTT.

The rearrangement links TRBV18 to TRBJ2-2; the D is unclear. The CDR3 length is 14 residues. Trimming pared 3 bases from V and 3 bases from J, leaving 8 bases between. The germline gives CDR1 KGHSH, CDR2 LQKENI. In nucleotides, the CDR3 is TGTGCCAGCTCACCTGGACGGGACACCGGGGAGCTGTTTTTT. Residues: CASSPGRDTGELFF.